This T cell receptor beta chain was captured in a study of cytomegalovirus exposure and HLA in healthy donors. Study observations and caveats: In a later analysis, a missense DCLRE1C variant was linked to TCR beta V- and J-gene trimming. Published work reported that the classifier diagnosed cytomegalovirus status with high specificity and sensitivity. According to an earlier analysis, most TCR beta V segments yielded productive rearrangements about 87% or about 30% of the time.

13 Jbeta primers and 60 Vbeta primers were used for the PCR. Using immunoSEQ multiplex PCR, the repertoire was profiled, and TCRdb retains in-frame clones only, with some absent. Seen here are approximately 150,000 clones, around 65% observed once, and the top ten hold about 3%. Of note for this clone: Its antigen is unidentified.

Germline V lookup: CDR1 LNHDA, CDR2 SQIVND (reference sequence). V lost 2 bases to trimming and J lost 2 bases, with 13 bases between them. CDR3 length equals 16 residues. This clonotype was sampled from a woman in her thirties or forties in good health and CMV-seropositive. The gene calls are TRBV19 and TRBJ2-1; no firm D call. The sequencing sample was made of PBMCs. The CDR3 loop reads CASSIFKSGPYNEQFF. CDR3 nucleotides: TGTGCCAGTAGTATATTTAAGAGTGGTCCCTACAATGAGCAGTTCTTC. Full variable domain (outside the CDR3, taken from reference TRBV19 and TRBJ2-1): DGGITQSPKYLFRKEGQNVTLSCEQNLNHDAMYWYRQDPGQGLRLIYYSQIVNDFQKGDIAEGYSVSREKKESFPLTVTSAQKNPTAFYLCASSIFKSGPYNEQFFGPGTRLTVL.